Listed here are 4 T cell receptor beta chains from one sample, sequenced in a study of T-cell reconstitution after alpha-beta-depleted transplantation in children. This sample's TCRbeta library carried unique molecular identifier barcodes. TCRdb re-called the PCR reads through MiXCR, storing one row per CDR3 protein. Here the sample spans 500,000 or so distinct CDR3 sequences, over 25% being singletons. Sequences were derived from PBMCs from the stem cell graft donor, sampled from the stem cell graft. The receptor set was obtained from a human donor who donated a stem cell graft to a child with aplastic anemia.

The rearrangement uses TRBV11-1 and TRBJ2-3, with 13 bases identical to TRBD2. The CDR3 consists of 18 residues. Germline CDR1 SGHAT, CDR2 FQDESV (reference sequence). The junction had 9 bases not matched to a gene; V was cut back by 5 bases and J by 1 base. CDR3 sequence reads: CASSRGLAGELGTDTQYF. The CDR3 nucleotides read TGTGCCAGCAGCCGAGGACTAGCGGGAGAACTGGGCACAGATACGCAGTATTTT.

This sequence joins TRBV18 and TRBJ2-1, with 7 bases that match TRBD2. The germline V gene has CDR1 KGHSH and CDR2 LQKENI. The CDR3 is 15 residues long. With 1 base clipped from V and 9 bases from J, the junction kept 9 bases outside the gene matches. CDR3 in DNA: TGTGCCAGCTCACCACGGGGGGGACGGGAGTTTGAGCAGTTCTTC. It yields the protein CASSPRGGREFEQFF.

This clonotype was found a few times. The chain joins TRBV6-4 to TRBJ1-2, with D possibly being TRBD1 (6 bases). Germline V CDR1 and CDR2: MRHNA, SNTAGT. This CDR3 contains 13 residues. The V end lost 5 bases, the J end lost 4 bases, and 11 bases lay between the germline ends. CDR3 sequence (DNA): TGTGCCAGCAGTCAAACAGGGTTCTATGGCTACACCTTC. It translates to CASSQTGFYGYTF.

This clonotype was detected only a few times. The rearrangement joins TRBV5-6 to TRBJ1-5; possible D gene TRBD1, 6 bases. The CDR3 is made up of 16 amino acids. With 1 base removed from V and 1 base from J, the gap between germline ends came to 12 bases. Looked up from germline, CDR1 is SGHDT and CDR2 is YYEEEE. CDR3 in amino acids: CASSLWGATSNQPQHF. The CDR3 DNA reads TGTGCCAGCAGCTTGTGGGGGGCTACGAGCAATCAGCCCCAGCATTTT.